These 12 T cell receptor beta chains came from one sample sequenced in a study of CD8 T cells in ankylosing spondylitis (TCRdb year 2017). The method behind the library was 5' RACE. The data were produced on an Illumina HiSeq 2500. TCRdb itself trimmed the public reads at Q25 with fastp, ran MiXCR and retained productive beta chains. Every CDR3 protein is listed once, alongside the most common genes and DNA of its rows. Here the sample has more than 250,000 distinct CDR3 sequences; around a tenth occur a single time. Roughly 9.5% of the sample goes to the ten largest clones. The sample taken for sequencing was blood, either unsorted or a sorted T cell fraction (not recorded which). Receptors originate from a female donor with ankylosing spondylitis or in good health (not recorded which).

The table lists this clonotype with a count of one. The V call is TRBV5-6, the J call TRBJ2-7; D is ambiguous. The ends were cut back, 3 bases at V and 5 bases at J, with 6 bases in the middle. Germline CDR1 reads SGHDT; CDR2 reads YYEEEE. The CDR3 consists of 11 residues. CDR3 nucleotides: TGTGCCAGCAGCTGGGCCGACGAGCAGTACTTC. Protein sequence: CASSWADEQYF. The whole variable domain, remainder taken from reference TRBV5-6 and TRBJ2-7, is DAGVTQSPTHLIKTRGQQVTLRCSPKSGHDTVSWYQQALGQGPQFIFQYYEEEERQRGNFPDRFSGHQFPNYSSELNVNALLLGDSALYLCASSWADEQYFGPGTRLTVT.

There are many counts of this clonotype. The J gene is TRBJ1-1, the V gene TRBV5-1; TRBD1 aligns across 9 bases. After removal of 4 bases from V and 4 bases from J, the junction contained 5 bases not matched to a gene. Germline values: CDR1 SGHRS, CDR2 YFSETQ. The CDR3 contains 14 residues. CDR3 amino acids: CASSGGTGTTEAFF. In nucleotides, the CDR3 is TGCGCCAGCAGCGGGGGGACAGGGACCACTGAAGCTTTCTTT. The variable domain in full, completed from reference TRBV5-1 and TRBJ1-1, reads KAGVTQTPRYLIKTRGQQVTLSCSPISGHRSVSWYQQTPGQGLQFLFEYFSETQRNKGNFPGRFSGRQFSNSRSEMNVSTLELGDSALYLCASSGGTGTTEAFFGQGTRLTVV.

The CDR3 here is CATSRDRQGADTQYF. The CDR3 DNA reads TGTGCCACCAGCAGAGATCGGCAGGGGGCTGATACGCAGTATTTT. The V call is TRBV15, the J call TRBJ2-3; 8 nucleotides match TRBD1. The CDR3 runs 15 residues. Germline V lookup: CDR1 LNHNV, CDR2 YYDKDF (reference sequence). Unmatched junction bases numbered 5, after V lost 0 bases and J lost 6 bases.

This clonotype showed up just a few times. The chain employs TRBV5-5 and TRBJ2-1, with 9 bases matching TRBD2. The junction had 6 bases not matched to a gene; V was cut back by 6 bases and J by 5 bases. Germline CDR1 SGHKS, CDR2 YYEKEE (reference sequence). The CDR3 contains 14 residues. The CDR3 is CASTRGTSNNEQFF. CDR3 in DNA: TGTGCCAGCACCAGGGGGACTAGCAACAATGAGCAGTTCTTC. Looking up the rest from reference TRBV5-5 and TRBJ2-1 gives the full variable domain: DAGVTQSPTHLIKTRGQQVTLRCSPISGHKSVSWYQQVLGQGPQFIFQYYEKEERGRGNFPDRFSARQFPNYSSELNVNALLLGDSALYLCASTRGTSNNEQFFGPGTRLTVL.

Notes on this clonotype: This could be a read error, since a much larger clone is one nucleotide away. The chain links TRBV20-1 to TRBJ1-2; D is possibly TRBD1 (5 bases). Per germline, CDR1 DFQATT and CDR2 SNEGSKA (reference sequence). CDR3 size: 14 residues. The CDR3 bases are TGCAGTGCTACCAAGCTGACAGCCAACTATGGCGACACCTTC. Its translation: CSATKLTANYGDTF.

This clonotype was observed at least ten times. The rearrangement uses TRBV20-1 and TRBJ2-5; TRBD2 matches 9 bases. This CDR3 is built from 15 residues. From germline, CDR1 is DFQATT and CDR2 SNEGSKA (reference sequence). With V trimmed by 0 bases and J by 4 bases, 6 bases remained unmatched. The CDR3 DNA sequence: TGCAGTGCTAGAGATGCGCGGGGGGGGCTAGAGACCCAGTACTTC. Encoded protein: CSARDARGGLETQYF.

The chain combines TRBV24-1 with TRBJ2-3; D possibly corresponds to TRBD1 (5 bases). Germline V gene lookup returns CDR1 KGHDR and CDR2 SFDVKD. Trimming took off 1 base at V and 4 bases at J, with 17 bases between the two ends. The CDR3 length is 17 residues. The CDR3 reads CATSDLSQGRIADTQYF. The CDR3 DNA follows: TGTGCCACCAGTGATTTAAGCCAGGGTAGAATTGCAGATACGCAGTATTTT.

The count of this clonotype is one. This CDR3 reads CASGGRRWNEQYF. DNA for the CDR3: TGTGCCTCAGGGGGCAGGAGGTGGAACGAGCAGTACTTC. The rearrangement uses TRBV30 and TRBJ2-7; 8 bases are shared with TRBD1. Trimming cost V 7 bases and J 5 bases; bases outside gene matches: 10. Germline V gives CDR1 GTSNPN, CDR2 SVGIG (reference sequence). The length of the CDR3 is 13 residues.

The chain has TRBV7-7 and TRBJ2-5; 10 nucleotides match TRBD2. The CDR3 totals 16 residues. V shed 1 base and J 4 bases; nucleotides not matched to a gene: 6. Germline V gives CDR1 SSHAT, CDR2 FNYEAQ (reference sequence). The CDR3 loop reads CASSLGLAGEGETQYF. In nucleotides, the CDR3 is TGTGCCAGCAGCTTAGGGCTAGCGGGAGAGGGAGAGACCCAGTACTTC.

This clonotype was counted many times. V and J are TRBV20-1 and TRBJ1-1, with TRBD1 as a possible D gene (6 bases). The germline V gene has CDR1 DFQATT and CDR2 SNEGSKA (reference sequence). Deletions cut 4 bases from V and 2 bases from J, with 8 bases between. CDR3 size: 12 residues. The DNA for the CDR3 is TGCAGTGCTAAACAGGGTAACACTGAAGCTTTCTTT. As protein: CSAKQGNTEAFF.

The V and J genes are TRBV15 and TRBJ2-5; D uncertain. The CDR3 totals 13 residues. Trimming left V 0 bases short and J 2 bases short, with 4 bases between. Germline V CDR1 and CDR2: LNHNV, YYDKDF (reference sequence). The CDR3 nucleotides read TGTGCCACCAGCAGAGACGGTCAAGAGACCCAGTACTTC. Translating it yields CATSRDGQETQYF.

Ten or more counts support this clonotype. The genes are TRBV29-1 and TRBJ2-6; the match to TRBD1 covers 9 bases. V gave up 6 bases and J gave up 0 bases; unmatched junction bases: 6. The germline CDR1 and CDR2 sequences are SQVTM and ANQGSEA. This CDR3 region has 16 residues. CDR3 DNA sequence: TGCAGCGTCACCGGGACAGGGAACTCTGGGGCCAACGTCCTGACTTTC. Its translation: CSVTGTGNSGANVLTF.